The clone carrying this T cell receptor (beta chain) has a handful of counts. Its antigen is currently unknown. TCRdb ran MiXCR on the RT-PCR reads and lists one entry per CDR3 protein. The sample shows 490,000 or so distinct CDR3 sequences, 7.6% of them seen only once. The record originates from a study of response to subunit inactivated influenza vaccine. General study results and limits: It was the authors' suggestion that each seasonal influenza vaccination recruits few new T cells.

V lost 4 bases, J lost 5 bases, and 10 bases lay in between. The CDR3 loop spans 13 amino acids. Looked up from germline, CDR1 is SGHDT and CDR2 is YYEEEE. Sample: PBMCs from blood, taken less than 30 months after vaccination. The TCR comes from a man between 50 and 75 years old who received an inactivated influenza vaccine. The chain has TRBV5-6 and TRBJ2-1; D unresolved. This CDR3 reads CASSLVNNNEQFF. For the CDR3, the DNA is TGTGCCAGCAGCCTCGTAAACAACAATGAGCAGTTCTTC. The variable domain in full, completed from reference TRBV5-6 and TRBJ2-1, reads DAGVTQSPTHLIKTRGQQVTLRCSPKSGHDTVSWYQQALGQGPQFIFQYYEEEERQRGNFPDRFSGHQFPNYSSELNVNALLLGDSALYLCASSLVNNNEQFFGPGTRLTVL.